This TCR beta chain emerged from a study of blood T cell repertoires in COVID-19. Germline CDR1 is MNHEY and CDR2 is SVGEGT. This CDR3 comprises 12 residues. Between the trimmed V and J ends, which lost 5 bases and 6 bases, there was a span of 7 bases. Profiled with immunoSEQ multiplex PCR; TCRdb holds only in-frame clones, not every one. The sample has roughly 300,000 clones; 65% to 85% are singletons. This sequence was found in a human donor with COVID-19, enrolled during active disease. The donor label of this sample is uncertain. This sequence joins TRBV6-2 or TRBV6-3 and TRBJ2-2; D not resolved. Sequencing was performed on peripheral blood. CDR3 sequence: CASSREAGELFF. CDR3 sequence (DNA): TGTGCCAGCAGTAGAGAGGCCGGGGAGCTGTTTTTT.